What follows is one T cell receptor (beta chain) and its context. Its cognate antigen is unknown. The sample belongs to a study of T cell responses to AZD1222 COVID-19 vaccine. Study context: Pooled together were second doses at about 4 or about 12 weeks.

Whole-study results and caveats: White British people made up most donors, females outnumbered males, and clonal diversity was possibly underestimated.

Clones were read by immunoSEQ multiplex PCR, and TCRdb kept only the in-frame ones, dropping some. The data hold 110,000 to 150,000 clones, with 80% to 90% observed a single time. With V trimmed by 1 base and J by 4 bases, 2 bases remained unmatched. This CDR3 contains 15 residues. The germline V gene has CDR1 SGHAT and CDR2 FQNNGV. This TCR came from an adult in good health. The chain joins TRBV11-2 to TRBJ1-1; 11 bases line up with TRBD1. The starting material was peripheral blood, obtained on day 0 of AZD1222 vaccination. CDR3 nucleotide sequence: TGTGCCAGCAGCTTAGGAGGGACAGGGGGCACTGAAGCTTTCTTT. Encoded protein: CASSLGGTGGTEAFF.